This T cell receptor (beta chain) was documented in a study of cytomegalovirus exposure and HLA in healthy donors (dated by TCRdb to 2016 to 2017). Study-level background: According to an earlier analysis of 587 of the donors, 150 million to 200 million T cells yielded over 90 million unique TCR beta sequences and more than 250 Gb of sequence data. Roughly 300 gigabases of sequencing data and about 92 million unique TCR sequences made up an early release that covered roughly 670 HLA-typed donors. Among the approximately 430 genotyped donors, under 90% belonged to the genetic ancestry cluster associated with self-reported Caucasian donors. The study was designed to test whether signatures of past pathogen exposure could be identified by cataloging public T cell receptors. The T cell repertoires of 670 or so subjects were profiled by immunosequencing and related to cytomegalovirus serostatus. A separate validation cohort of roughly 130 different subjects was used in addition to the 666-subject first cohort. The study combined high-throughput TCR immunosequencing, statistical association of individual TCRs with disease status, and machine learning to predict cytomegalovirus infection status. To study patterns of TCR occurrence, a later analysis re-analyzed previously published TCR beta repertoires from under 750 donors and added high-resolution HLA genotyping. Rather than drawing on any new phenotypic data, the later analysis identified candidate immune exposures from TCR beta sequences and the way those sequences occurred across donors. In an earlier analysis of more than 550 of the donors, high-throughput TCR beta sequencing was used to judge whether each TCR beta V gene segment behaved as functional or pseudogenic. Alongside the repertoire data, information on donor age, sex, ethnicity and CMV serostatus was compiled. A later genetic analysis used genome-wide SNP genotypes for about 65% of the roughly 670 donors, treating that subset as a discovery cohort. All discovery cohort repertoires had been generated using a single sequencing platform. HLA typing covered class I and class II loci at four-digit resolution. Typing coverage differed by locus: A, B, C, DRB1 and DQB1 were typed in about 629-640 donors, DQA1 in 522, DPA1 in 600 to 610, and DPB1 in 472. About five DR-DQ haplotypes were treated as single units for association and clustering because of strong linkage in the cohort. Among 398 genotyped donors of the cohort, an average of 235,054 unique TCR beta nucleotide sequences were sequenced per donor, roughly 20% of them non-productive.

Regarding this clone: Its antigen remains unidentified. No clone much larger than this one lies a single base away; base qualities are absent.

The CDR3 sequence holds 14 residues, the cysteine and phenylalanine included. Only the CDR3 portion is preserved as DNA: 42 bases, with reading frame beginning at the first base. The germline ends are 6 bases apart after V is trimmed by 0 bases and J by 0 bases. CDR1 and CDR2 are drawn from the germline V gene (reference sequence): SGHNT, YYREEE. The cohort was made up of hundreds of healthy bone marrow donors. All cohort members were sampled while nominally healthy, although unrecorded immune exposures were likely present. The donor tested CMV seropositive and was one of the 289 seropositive cohort members. Every donor gave a peripheral blood sample, and the peripheral blood mononuclear cells from that sample were used for TCR beta sequencing. The Qiagen DNeasy Blood Extraction Kit was used to extract genomic DNA from the blood cell samples. The protocol used for the library was the immunoSEQ multiplex PCR assay. For the multiplex PCR, a mixture combining 60 forward primers for TCR Vbeta segments and 13 reverse primers for TCR Jbeta segments was used. Amplification of the CDR3 region of rearranged TCR beta genes was performed with a multiplex PCR assay on genomic DNA. The Illumina HiSeq System was used to sequence the amplified TCR beta libraries as 87-base-pair reads. In the paper's pipeline: In a later analysis, around 80 million unique TCR beta chains were counted across the roughly 610 repertoires, and about 9.9 million of these chains were shared by at least two donors. To remove PCR and sequencing errors, raw reads were error-corrected and collapsed into unique sequences using a nearest-neighbor algorithm that merged closely related sequences. CDR3 sequences were aligned to IMGT reference sequences to assign V, D and J gene segments. For a sequence to be retained, a match of at least six nucleotides to both a V gene segment and a J gene segment was required. A rearrangement was called productive if the CDR3 had no stop codons and remained in frame with V and J, and every other rearrangement was called non-productive. Following IMGT convention, CDR3 was defined as the stretch from the second conserved V-encoded cysteine to the conserved J-encoded phenylalanine. In an earlier analysis of approximately 500 of the donors, sequences lacking an unambiguous match to a single V gene segment were excluded. In an earlier analysis of several hundred of the donors, V segments were called functional above 56.7% productive rearrangements and were called segregating when the between-donor standard deviation exceeded 5%. To diagnose cytomegalovirus status from the catalog of TCR beta chain sequences, a statistical classification framework was built. In a later analysis, V and J genes were assigned by comparing TCR nucleotide sequences against IMGT/GENE-DB human TR gene sequences. A later analysis assigned CDR3 sequences and most-parsimonious VDJ recombination scenarios with the TCRdist pipeline. In a later analysis, every TCR beta chain was defined by the combination of its CDR3 amino acid sequence and its V-gene family, and reads without a unique V-gene family were dropped. To address suspected cross-contamination and a sequencing artifact, a later analysis removed around 590 highly shared, low-generation-probability nucleotide sequences. In a later analysis, a clonal expansion index was calculated for each public chain from normalized within-repertoire ranks of inferred template counts. Generation probabilities in a later analysis came from a VDJ recombination model fitted to out-of-frame rearrangements, and those results were checked against IGoR. A later analysis scored TCR-TCR, TCR-HLA and TCR-CMV co-occurrence with hypergeometric tests, applying a repertoire-size bias correction to TCR pairs. To estimate false discovery rates, a later analysis permuted the HLA or CMV assignments 20 times. In a later analysis, co-occurring TCRs were grouped using DBSCAN, with TCRdist sequence similarity added in when clustering inside HLA-allele-positive subsets. For co-occurrence clustering, repertoires with fewer than 30,000 or more than 120,000 public chains were excluded, along with several repertoires with anomalous nucleotide sharing. As stored in TCRdb, this immuneACCESS dataset retains in-frame rearrangements with V and J assigned. A fraction of the clones does not appear; measured against another copy, unresolved V genes explain less than half of the discrepancy, and the remainder lacks a known reason. Clonal size and the V and J genes are those of that table, whereas D and trimming came from the DNA. The sample has approximately 53,000 clones on record, 80% of them singletons. Roughly 8% of the sample is held by the ten biggest clonotypes.

Broad study findings and their caveats: CMV serostatus was the only immune exposure information available for the cohort. In this cohort, only TCR beta chains were sequenced, and detectable features were limited by the absence of alpha or paired-chain data. Linkage disequilibrium might explain the correlated functional status among segregating V segments, but an unknown experimental factor could not be ruled out. A later analysis found that TCR association rates varied across HLA loci, with DRB1 alleles showing the most associated TCRs and HLA-C alleles the fewest. In a later analysis, most CMV-associated TCR beta chains were found to appear HLA-restricted, with HLA associations seemingly driven largely by CMV exposure. The sequencing pipeline was judged likely to have produced a cluster of highly shared sequence variants as a technical artifact. Three of the identified cytomegalovirus-associated TCR beta chains were confirmed in vitro to be specific for cytomegalovirus antigens. A further reported finding was that TCR beta sequences accurately predicted the HLA-A and HLA-B alleles for most subjects in the first cohort. Across donors, most TCR sequences were observed very rarely, whereas some public TCRs were present in many individuals. The 87-base-pair reads could not distinguish some IMGT-functional V segments, including TRBV6-2 and TRBV6-3, so those segments were excluded. In a later analysis, HLA-associated TCR beta chains showed more clonal expansion and lower generation probabilities than non-associated chains that were equally common. Because some donors lacked HLA typing at each locus, the association tests relied only on the typed subset. The authors suggested that the approach could potentially be generalized to other disease states and immunological phenotypes. Roughly uniform sequencing depth across donors was assumed in presence/absence analyses, although this assumption may not hold. The classifier was reported to diagnose cytomegalovirus status with high specificity and sensitivity in both the original and validation cohorts. Strong co-occurrence of HLA alleles, especially DR and DQ, made assigning TCR associations to individual alleles difficult. An earlier analysis of 450 to 750 of the donors showed that most TCR beta V segments appeared in productive rearrangements either about 87% or about 30% of the time, which broadly matched IMGT annotations. Compared with the roughly 700-donor mean, donors in an Asian-associated ancestry cluster had fewer N-insertions in productive TCRs, according to a later genetic analysis. Because counts were too low, seventeen rarely observed V segments, including chromosome 9 orphons, were left out of the earlier analysis of 500 to 750 of the donors. The study gave a list of some 150 TCR beta chains associated with cytomegalovirus. In a later analysis, over 15,000 TCR beta sequences were associated with specific HLA alleles at a false discovery rate of 0.05. V-gene and J-gene trimming of TCR beta chains was associated with a missense DCLRE1C variant in a later genetic analysis, and the association was replicated in an independent cohort. Several of the top co-occurrence clusters appeared to be linked to parvovirus B19, influenza, CMV and Epstein-Barr virus, according to a later analysis.

This receptor was identified in a man aged 25 to 40 in good health and CMV-seropositive. The sample taken for sequencing was PBMCs. In this chain, TRBV5-4 is recombined with TRBJ1-2; possibly the D gene is TRBD1, per 5 matching bases. The DNA sequence is TGTGCCAGCAGCTTGGTGACAGCTAACTATGGCTACACCTTC. Translated, this is CASSLVTANYGYTF.